This T cell receptor beta chain emerged from a study of siplizumab effects on memory and regulatory T cells. Notes on the study in general: Naive T cells seemed more diverse than memory cells; they also seemed major alloresponse contributors. Confirmation that proliferating Tregs from siplizumab cultures had suppressive function was not obtained. Most alloreactive clones went unmapped to unstimulated subsets; only a minor fraction mapped. Phenotypic classification as naive or memory proved unattainable for roughly 80-96% of proliferating CD4+ or CD8+ clones.

Details on this clone: Its antigen is unidentified.

The CDR3 totals 13 residues. CDR1 SGHAT and CDR2 FQDESV come from the germline V gene (reference sequence). V gave up 3 bases and J gave up 7 bases, with 12 bases separating them. Here immunoSEQ multiplex PCR was the method, and the copy in TCRdb shows in-frame clones only, minus some. The data show around 78,000 clones, more than 80% seen once. The sequenced sample consisted of CD8+ T cells sorted from blood. This receptor was identified in a human donor in good health. V is TRBV11-1 and J is TRBJ1-1, with D maybe TRBD1 (5 bases). The CDR3 is CASSFFGGDEAFF. CDR3 coding DNA: TGTGCCAGCAGCTTTTTCGGGGGTGATGAAGCTTTCTTT.